Listed below are T cell receptor beta chains from one sample, sequenced in a study of blood T cells in healthy people across ages. A single record per CDR3 protein comes from TCRdb applying MiXCR to the 5' RACE reads. The data contain roughly 720,000 distinct CDR3 sequences, 53% of them seen just once; the ten biggest clones take up approximately 41%. The specimen sequenced was blood. These receptors were taken from a man older than 75 in good health. Each CDR3 is given with its conserved first and last residue. The order of the fields is D gene, J gene, V gene, clone size, CDR3 length, CDR3 DNA, CDR3 protein. D genes are given only for firm matches. A row's size may be missing; if present it is once, few, many or a size class.

>NA|TRBJ2-7|TRBV15|NA|15
TGTGCCACCAGCAGAGATCGGGGGGCGATCTACGAGCAGTACTTC
CATSRDRGAIYEQYF
>TRBD1|TRBJ2-1|TRBV29-1|NA|12
TGCAGCGCTAGGACAGGGGACAATGAGCAGTTCTTC
CSARTGDNEQFF
>NA|TRBJ2-7|TRBV27|few|15
TGTGCCAGCAGTTTAGTGGCCGGAGGGGCCCACGAGCAGTACTTC
CASSLVAGGAHEQYF
>NA|TRBJ2-7|TRBV3-1|NA|16
TGTGCCAGCAGCCAAGAGTGGCCGACGGGGGACTACGAGCAGTACTTC
CASSQEWPTGDYEQYF
>NA|TRBJ2-3|TRBV5-1|few|13
TGCGCCAGCAGCTTGACCCCGGGTGATACGCAGTATTTT
CASSLTPGDTQYF
>NA|TRBJ1-1|TRBV28|NA|13
TGTGCCAGCGCACCGGGATTGGGCACTGAAGCTTTCTTT
CASAPGLGTEAFF
>NA|TRBJ1-4|TRBV20-1|few|17
TGCAGTGCTAGATTCGCAAACCCCACCGCAACTAATGAAAAACTGTTTTTT
CSARFANPTATNEKLFF
>NA|TRBJ2-1|TRBV6-5|NA|13
TGTGCCAGCAGTTTTAGACTATCTAATGAGCAGTTCTTC
CASSFRLSNEQFF
>NA|TRBJ1-6|TRBV28|NA|15
TGTGCCAGCAGTTTAGCGGCAGGGCCTAACTCACCCCTCCACTTT
CASSLAAGPNSPLHF
>NA|TRBJ2-6|TRBV18|NA|17
TGTGCCAGCTCACATATTCCTACAGGGACTGGGGCCAACGTCCTGACTTTC
CASSHIPTGTGANVLTF
>TRBD1|TRBJ1-6|TRBV6-5|NA|16
TGTGCCAGCAGTTACTCACGGGACAGGGGAAGCTCACCCCTCCACTTT
CASSYSRDRGSSPLHF
>NA|TRBJ2-1|TRBV20-1|NA|13
TGCAATGCTCCAACTGGAGGGTACAATGAGCAGTTCTTC
CNAPTGGYNEQFF
>TRBD2|TRBJ2-5|TRBV6-2/TRBV6-3|few|15
TGTGCCAGCAGACTAGCGGGAGTGGGACAAGAGACCCAGTACTTC
CASRLAGVGQETQYF
>TRBD1|TRBJ2-7|TRBV13|NA|14
TGTGCCAGCAGCGTCGGGACAGTGATCTACGAGCAGTACTTC
CASSVGTVIYEQYF
>NA|TRBJ2-1|TRBV7-9|few|16
TGTGCCAGCAGCTCAAAACAGGGTGGGGACTACAATGAGCAGTTCTTC
CASSSKQGGDYNEQFF
>NA|TRBJ2-1|TRBV20-1|NA|12
TGCAGTGCTCAGCGGCAATACAATGAGCAGTTCTTC
CSAQRQYNEQFF
>NA|TRBJ1-2|TRBV12-3/TRBV12-4|NA|14
TGTGCCAGCAGCCGAGTAGGGGGGAACTATGGCTACACCTTC
CASSRVGGNYGYTF
>TRBD1|TRBJ2-7|TRBV20-1|NA|14
TGCAGTGCTAGACTACAGGGGGCAAACTACGAGCAGTACTTC
CSARLQGANYEQYF
>NA|TRBJ2-7|TRBV5-1|NA|17
TGCGCCAGCAGCTTGGAATTAATTGGCGGGACGCCCTACGAGCAGTACTTC
CASSLELIGGTPYEQYF
>NA|TRBJ2-4|TRBV6-2/TRBV6-3|few|12
TGTGCCAGCAGCCAAAGGGTTGACATTCAGTACTTC
CASSQRVDIQYF
>TRBD1|TRBJ2-7|TRBV29-1|once|19
TGCAGCGTTGAAAAATTCCTCCGGGGCGGGACAGGGGTTGTTCGCGAGCAGTACTTC
CSVEKFLRGGTGVVREQYF
>TRBD1|TRBJ2-1|TRBV2|NA|13
TGTGCCAGCAAGGCGACAGGGTTGGGTGAGCAGTTCTTC
CASKATGLGEQFF
>TRBD1|TRBJ1-5|TRBV2|NA|17
TGTGCCAGCAGCCTGATCCCCGACCTGGGACAGGATCAGCCCCAGCATTTT
CASSLIPDLGQDQPQHF
>TRBD2|TRBJ2-3|TRBV7-3|many|15
TGTGCCAGCAGCCGACTAGCGGGAGGGGTAGATACGCAGTATTTT
CASSRLAGGVDTQYF